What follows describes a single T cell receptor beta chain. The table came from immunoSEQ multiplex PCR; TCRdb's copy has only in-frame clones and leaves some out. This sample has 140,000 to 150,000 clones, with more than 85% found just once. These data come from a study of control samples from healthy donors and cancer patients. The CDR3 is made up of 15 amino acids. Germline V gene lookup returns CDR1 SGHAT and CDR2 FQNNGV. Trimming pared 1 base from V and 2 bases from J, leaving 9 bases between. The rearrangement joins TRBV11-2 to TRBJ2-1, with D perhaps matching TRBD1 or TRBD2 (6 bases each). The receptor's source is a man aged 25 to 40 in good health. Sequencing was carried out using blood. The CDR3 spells CASSLGRGPYNEQFF. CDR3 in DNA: TGTGCCAGCAGCTTAGGACGGGGGCCCTACAATGAGCAGTTCTTC.